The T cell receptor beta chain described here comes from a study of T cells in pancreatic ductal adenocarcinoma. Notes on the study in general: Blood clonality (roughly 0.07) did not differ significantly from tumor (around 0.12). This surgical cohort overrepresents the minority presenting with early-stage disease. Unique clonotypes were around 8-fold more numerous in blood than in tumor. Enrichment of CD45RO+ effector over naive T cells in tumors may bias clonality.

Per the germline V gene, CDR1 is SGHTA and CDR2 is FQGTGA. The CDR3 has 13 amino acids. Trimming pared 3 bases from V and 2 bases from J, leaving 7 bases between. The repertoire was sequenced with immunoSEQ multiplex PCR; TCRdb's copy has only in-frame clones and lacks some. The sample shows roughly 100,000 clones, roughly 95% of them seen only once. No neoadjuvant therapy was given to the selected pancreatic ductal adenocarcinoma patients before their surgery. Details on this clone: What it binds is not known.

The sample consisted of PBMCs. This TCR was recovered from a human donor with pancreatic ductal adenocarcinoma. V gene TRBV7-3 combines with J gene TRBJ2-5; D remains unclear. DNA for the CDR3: TGTGCCAGCAGCTTGGTAGAACAAGAGACCCAGTACTTC. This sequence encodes CASSLVEQETQYF.